Here is one T cell receptor beta chain with its context. The CDR3 runs to 16 residues. Losses at the gene ends were 2 bases for V and 2 bases for J; bases not matched to a gene: 7. Germline values: CDR1 MNHEY, CDR2 SMNVEV (reference sequence). This specimen comes from a study of T cells after somatic rescue of genetic block. TCRdb's table, derived via immunoSEQ multiplex PCR, lists solely in-frame clones and lacks some. The sample gives some 90,000 clones, more than 80% of which show up once; 1.6% is in the top ten. The chain has TRBV27 and TRBJ2-5; 8 nucleotides align to TRBD2. The sample consisted of peripheral blood mononuclear cells (PBMCs). The sequence was collected from a young woman. The CDR3 DNA follows: TGTGCCAGCAGTTTAGGTTACGGGGGGGGTCAAGAGACCCAGTACTTC. Its protein is CASSLGYGGGQETQYF.